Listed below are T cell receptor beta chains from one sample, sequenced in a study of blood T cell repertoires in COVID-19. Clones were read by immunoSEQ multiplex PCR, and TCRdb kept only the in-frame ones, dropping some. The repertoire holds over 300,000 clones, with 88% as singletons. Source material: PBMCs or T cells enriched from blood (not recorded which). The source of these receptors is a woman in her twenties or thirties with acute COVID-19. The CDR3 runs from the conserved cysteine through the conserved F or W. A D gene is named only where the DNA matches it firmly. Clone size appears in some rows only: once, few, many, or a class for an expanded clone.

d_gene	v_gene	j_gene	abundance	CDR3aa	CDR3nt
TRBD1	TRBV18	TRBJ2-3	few	CASSPRQGPDTQYF	TGTGCCAGCTCACCAAGACAGGGCCCAGATACGCAGTATTTT
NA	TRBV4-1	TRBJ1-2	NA	CASSQGAGVDYGYTF	TGCGCCAGCAGCCAAGGGGCAGGGGTGGACTATGGCTACACCTTC
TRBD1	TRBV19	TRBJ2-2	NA	CASRRGPTGELFF	TGTGCCAGTAGGAGGGGGCCCACCGGGGAGCTGTTTTTT
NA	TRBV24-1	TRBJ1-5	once	CATSSDSNQPQHF	TGTGCCACCAGCAGTGATAGCAATCAGCCCCAGCATTTT
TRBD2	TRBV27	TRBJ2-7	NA	CASSLYQRDSEQYF	TGTGCCAGCAGTTTATATCAGCGGGACTCGGAGCAGTACTTC
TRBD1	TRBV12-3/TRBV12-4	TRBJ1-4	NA	CASRGQGNEKLFF	TGTGCCAGCAGGGGACAGGGGAATGAAAAACTGTTTTTT
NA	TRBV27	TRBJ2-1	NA	CASSPRRADEQFF	TGTGCCAGCAGTCCAAGGAGGGCAGATGAGCAGTTCTTC
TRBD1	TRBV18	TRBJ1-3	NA	CASSPARQGPRRADSGNTIYF	TGTGCCAGCTCACCAGCCCGACAGGGCCCCAGGAGGGCCGACTCTGGAAACACCATATATTTT
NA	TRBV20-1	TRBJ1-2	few	CSATGNGYTF	TGCAGTGCTACGGGGAATGGCTACACCTTC
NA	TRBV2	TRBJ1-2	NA	CASSTRTSGYTF	TGTGCCAGCAGCACAAGGACTTCCGGCTACACCTTC
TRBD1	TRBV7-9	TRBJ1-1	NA	CASSPPGGRAEAFF	TGTGCCAGCAGTCCCCCAGGGGGACGAGCTGAAGCTTTCTTT
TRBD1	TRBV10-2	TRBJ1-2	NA	CASRVGTESIDGYTF	TGCGCCAGCAGGGTAGGGACAGAGTCTATAGATGGCTACACCTTC
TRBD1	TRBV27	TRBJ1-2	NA	CASSFAGGYGYTF	TGTGCCAGCAGTTTTGCAGGGGGCTATGGCTACACCTTC
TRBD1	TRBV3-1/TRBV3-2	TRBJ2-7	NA	CASSARDRASYEQYF	TGTGCCAGCAGCGCCCGCGACAGGGCCTCTTACGAGCAGTACTTC
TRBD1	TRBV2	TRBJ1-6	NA	CASRETGGVVSPLHF	TGTGCCAGCAGAGAGACAGGGGGTGTAGTTTCACCCCTCCACTTT
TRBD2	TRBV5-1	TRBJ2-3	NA	CASSLPSGGADTQYF	TGCGCCAGCAGCCTCCCTAGCGGGGGTGCAGATACGCAGTATTTT